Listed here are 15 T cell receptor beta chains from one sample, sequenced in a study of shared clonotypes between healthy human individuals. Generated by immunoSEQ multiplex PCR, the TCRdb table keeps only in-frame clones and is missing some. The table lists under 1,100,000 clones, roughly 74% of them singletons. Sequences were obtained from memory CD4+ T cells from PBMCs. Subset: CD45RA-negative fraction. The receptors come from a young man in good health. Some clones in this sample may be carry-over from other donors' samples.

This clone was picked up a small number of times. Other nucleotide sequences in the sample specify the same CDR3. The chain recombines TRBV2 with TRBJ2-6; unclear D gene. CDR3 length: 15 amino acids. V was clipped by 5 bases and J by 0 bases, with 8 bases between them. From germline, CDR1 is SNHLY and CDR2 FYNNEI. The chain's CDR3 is CASSPDSSGANVLTF. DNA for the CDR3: TGTGCCAGCAGTCCCGACTCCTCTGGGGCCAACGTCCTGACTTTC.

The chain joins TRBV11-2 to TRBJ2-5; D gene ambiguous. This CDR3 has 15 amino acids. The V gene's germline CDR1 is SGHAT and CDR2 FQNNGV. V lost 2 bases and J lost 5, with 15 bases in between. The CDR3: CASSLRISKEETQYF. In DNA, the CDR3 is TGTGCCAGCAGCTTACGGATAAGCAAGGAGGAGACCCAGTACTTC.

This chain's CDR3 is CASSVYQGGLAGELFF. DNA of the CDR3: TGTGCCAGCAGCGTATATCAGGGTGGGTTGGCCGGGGAGCTGTTTTTT. This chain uses TRBV9 with TRBJ2-2, with a possible D match to TRBD1 (5 bases). The CDR3 runs to 16 residues. V was trimmed by 1 base and J by 6 bases, leaving 16 bases between them. Germline V CDR1 and CDR2: SGDLS, YYNGEE.

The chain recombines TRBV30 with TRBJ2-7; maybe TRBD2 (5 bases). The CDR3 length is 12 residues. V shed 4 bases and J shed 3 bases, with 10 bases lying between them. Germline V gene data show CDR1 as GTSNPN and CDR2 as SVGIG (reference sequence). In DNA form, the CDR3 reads TGTGCCTGGACCGGGGTTGGCTACGAGCAGTACTTC. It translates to CAWTGVGYEQYF.

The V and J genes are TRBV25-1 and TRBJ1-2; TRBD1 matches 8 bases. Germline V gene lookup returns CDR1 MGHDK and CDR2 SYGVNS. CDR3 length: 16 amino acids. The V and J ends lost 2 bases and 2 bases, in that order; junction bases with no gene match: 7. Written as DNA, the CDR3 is TGTGCCAGCAGTGAAGGGGCCGACAGGGGCAACTATGGCTACACCTTC. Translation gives CASSEGADRGNYGYTF.

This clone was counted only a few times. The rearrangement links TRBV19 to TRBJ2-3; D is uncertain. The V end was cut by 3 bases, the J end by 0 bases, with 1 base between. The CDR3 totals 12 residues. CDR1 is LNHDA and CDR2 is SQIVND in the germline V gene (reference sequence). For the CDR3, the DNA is TGTGCCAGTAGTATCAGCACAGATACGCAGTATTTT. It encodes CASSISTDTQYF.

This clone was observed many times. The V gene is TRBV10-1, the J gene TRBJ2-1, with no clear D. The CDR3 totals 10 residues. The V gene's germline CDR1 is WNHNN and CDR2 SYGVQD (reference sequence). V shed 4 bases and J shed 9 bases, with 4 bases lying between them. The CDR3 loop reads CASSVGEQFF. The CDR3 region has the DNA TGCGCCAGCAGTGTGGGTGAGCAGTTCTTC.

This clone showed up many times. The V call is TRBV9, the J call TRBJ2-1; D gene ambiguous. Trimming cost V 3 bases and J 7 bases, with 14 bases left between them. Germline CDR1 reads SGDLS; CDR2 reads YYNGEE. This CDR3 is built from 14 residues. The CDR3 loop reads CASSALNTVNEQFF. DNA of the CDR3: TGTGCCAGCAGCGCGTTAAACACGGTAAATGAGCAGTTCTTC.

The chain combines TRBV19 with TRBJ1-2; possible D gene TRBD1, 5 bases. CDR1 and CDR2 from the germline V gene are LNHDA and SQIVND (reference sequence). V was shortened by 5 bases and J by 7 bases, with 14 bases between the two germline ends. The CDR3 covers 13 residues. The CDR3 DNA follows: TGTGCCAGTAGTGTGCAAGGGGCGCGTGGCTACACCTTC. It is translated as CASSVQGARGYTF.

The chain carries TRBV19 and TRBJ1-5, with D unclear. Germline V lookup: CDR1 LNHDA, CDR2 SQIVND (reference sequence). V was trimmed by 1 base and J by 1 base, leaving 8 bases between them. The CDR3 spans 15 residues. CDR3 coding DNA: TGTGCCAGTAGTATAGTAGAGTGGAGCAATCAGCCCCAGCATTTT. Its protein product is CASSIVEWSNQPQHF.

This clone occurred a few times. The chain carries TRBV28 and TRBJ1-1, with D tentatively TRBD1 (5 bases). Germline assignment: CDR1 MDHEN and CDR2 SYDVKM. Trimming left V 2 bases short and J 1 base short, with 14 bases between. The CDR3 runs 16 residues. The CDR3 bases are TGTGCCAGCAGTTTACTCCTTGGCGGGGGGAACACTGAAGCTTTCTTT. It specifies CASSLLLGGGNTEAFF.

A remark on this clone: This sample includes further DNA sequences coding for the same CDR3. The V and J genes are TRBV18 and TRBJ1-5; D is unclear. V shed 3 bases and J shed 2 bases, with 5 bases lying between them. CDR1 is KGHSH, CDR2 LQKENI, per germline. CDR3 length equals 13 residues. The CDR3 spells CASSPQGNQPQHF. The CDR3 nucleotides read TGTGCCAGCTCACCGCAGGGCAATCAGCCCCAGCATTTT.

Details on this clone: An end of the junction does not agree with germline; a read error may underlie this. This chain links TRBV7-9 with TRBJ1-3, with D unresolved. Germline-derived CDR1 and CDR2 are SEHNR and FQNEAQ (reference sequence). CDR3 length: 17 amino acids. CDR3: CASIPPSLAPGPNIIYF. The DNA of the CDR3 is TGTGCCAGCATCCCGCCCAGTCTTGCGCCCGGGCCCAACATCATATATTTT.

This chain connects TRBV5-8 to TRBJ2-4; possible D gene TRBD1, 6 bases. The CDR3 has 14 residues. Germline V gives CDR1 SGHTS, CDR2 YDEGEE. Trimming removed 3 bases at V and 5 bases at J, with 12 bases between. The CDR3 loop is CASSSGTLENIQYF. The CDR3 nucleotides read TGTGCCAGCAGCTCCGGGACACTAGAAAACATTCAGTACTTC. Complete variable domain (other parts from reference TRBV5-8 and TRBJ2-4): EAGVTQSPTHLIKTRGQQATLRCSPISGHTSVYWYQQALGLGLQFLLWYDEGEERNRGNFPPRFSGRQFPNYSSELNVNALELEDSALYLCASSSGTLENIQYFGAGTRLSVL.

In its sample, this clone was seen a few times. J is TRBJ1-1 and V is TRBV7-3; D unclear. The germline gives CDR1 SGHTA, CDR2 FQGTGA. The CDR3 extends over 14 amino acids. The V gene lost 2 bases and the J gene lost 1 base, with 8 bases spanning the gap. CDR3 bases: TGTGCCAGCAGCTTAGGCGGCGGGAACACTGAAGCTTTCTTT. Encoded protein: CASSLGGGNTEAFF.